The clone carrying this T cell receptor (beta chain) was observed a handful of times. Its antigen is currently unknown. 5'RACE primed from the constant segment yielded TCR alpha and TCR beta cDNA libraries bearing sample barcodes and UMIs. TCRdb re-called the 5' RACE reads with MiXCR, one entry per CDR3 protein. The table records hundreds of thousands of distinct CDR3 sequences, around an eighth of them present only once. The sample belongs to a study of T-cell memory formation after mild COVID-19. Overall study: Largely, the TCR clusters proved donor specific. Whole-study results and caveats: Clones that shrank (day 15 to 85) were balanced CD4/CD8, whereas later expanders leaned CD4+. Contracting CD8+ clones were enriched in EMRA, CD4+ mainly in CM and EM.

The CDR3 covers 15 residues. The germline V gene encodes CDR1 MNHNS and CDR2 SASEGT. V shed 4 bases and J 3 bases; nucleotides not matched to a gene: 4. The chain couples TRBV6-1 to TRBJ2-7; 12 bases match TRBD1. Sequenced material: PBMCs or a T cell subset sorted from them (not recorded which). This receptor was identified in a man aged 18 to 35 who had mild COVID-19 (a few samples of this study predate the infection). Cell type and time point are not known. CDR3 sequence: CASSVGTGGYYEQYF. The CDR3 nucleotides read TGTGCCAGCAGTGTAGGGACAGGGGGCTACTACGAGCAGTACTTC.